The rows below give T cell receptor beta chains drawn from one sample of a study of blood T cell repertoires in COVID-19. The method was immunoSEQ multiplex PCR; TCRdb's version includes in-frame clones alone and lacks a portion of them. The table lists some 140,000 clones, about three quarters of them singletons. Sequencing was performed on peripheral blood. These receptors all come from a man older than 75 with acute or convalescent COVID-19. Both conserved end residues are part of each CDR3. The D gene is left open where the match is weak. Only some rows state a clone size, as once, few, many or a class for expanded clones.

.,TRBV28,TRBD1,TRBJ1-4,CASSVRGRDEKLFF,TGTGCCAGCAGTGTAAGGGGGCGTGATGAAAAACTGTTTTTT
few,TRBV19,.,TRBJ1-5,CASSIEGGQGNQPQHF,TGTGCCAGTAGTATAGAGGGCGGGCAAGGCAATCAGCCCCAGCATTTT
few,TRBV3-1/TRBV3-2,.,TRBJ2-7,CASSHAGEQYF,TGTGCCAGCAGCCACGCGGGGGAGCAGTACTTC
.,TRBV6-7,TRBD1,TRBJ1-1,CASSAIIDRDSGTEAFF,TGTGCCAGCAGTGCGATTATTGACAGGGATTCGGGCACTGAAGCTTTCTTT
once,TRBV24-1,.,TRBJ2-2,CATSDSGHRTGELFF,TGTGCCACCAGTGATTCGGGACACAGGACCGGGGAGCTGTTTTTT
.,TRBV7-2,TRBD1,TRBJ1-2,CASSVHPGQGSSSYGYTF,TGTGCCAGCAGCGTTCACCCGGGACAGGGTTCGAGTAGCTATGGCTACACCTTC
few,TRBV12-5,.,TRBJ2-7,CASGLVRRGSYEQYF,TGTGCTAGTGGTTTGGTCCGCAGGGGATCCTACGAGCAGTACTTC
.,TRBV4-2,TRBD1,TRBJ2-5,CASSQDGTGQGAGETQYF,TGTGCCAGCAGCCAAGATGGGACGGGACAGGGGGCCGGGGAGACCCAGTACTTC
once,TRBV6-5,TRBD1,TRBJ2-7,CASSPPGQGYEQYF,TGTGCCAGCAGTCCTCCGGGACAGGGCTACGAGCAGTACTTC
.,TRBV14,.,TRBJ1-3,CASSQGPTVTIYF,TGTGCCAGCAGCCAAGGCCCGACAGTCACCATATATTTT
.,TRBV29-1,.,TRBJ2-2,CSVTGTNTGELFF,TGCAGCGTTACGGGGACGAACACCGGGGAGCTGTTTTTT
.,TRBV5-1,TRBD2,TRBJ2-5,CASLGASGGPTYQETQYF,TGCGCCAGCTTAGGGGCTAGCGGGGGACCAACGTACCAAGAGACCCAGTACTTC
few,TRBV24-1,TRBD2,TRBJ2-5,CATSVQRPGLADQETQYF,TGTGCCACCAGTGTCCAAAGACCGGGACTAGCGGACCAAGAGACCCAGTACTTC
.,TRBV24-1,.,TRBJ1-2,CATSDRGYNYGYTF,TGTGCCACCAGTGACCGCGGATACAACTATGGCTACACCTTC
.,TRBV4-1,.,TRBJ1-3,CASSQDHSGNTIYF,TGCGCCAGCAGCCAAGATCACTCTGGAAACACCATATATTTT
.,TRBV5-8,.,TRBJ2-3,CASSVGGEDTQYF,TGTGCCAGCAGCGTAGGGGGGGAAGATACGCAGTATTTT
.,TRBV19,TRBD1,TRBJ2-7,CASKDGTDHEQYF,TGTGCCAGTAAAGATGGGACAGATCACGAGCAGTACTTC
many,TRBV2,.,TRBJ1-6,CASSGATSSYNSPLHF,TGTGCCAGCAGTGGAGCCACGAGCTCCTATAATTCACCCCTCCACTTT
few,TRBV6-5,TRBD1,TRBJ1-4,CASSYSDLPRQGELFF,TGTGCCAGCAGTTACTCGGACCTACCTAGACAGGGAGAACTGTTTTTT
.,TRBV6-1,TRBD1,TRBJ2-1,CASSDPGTGSNEQFF,TGTGCCAGCAGTGATCCCGGGACAGGGTCGAATGAGCAGTTCTTC
few,TRBV4-3,.,TRBJ1-6,CASSQDLGGVGSPLHF,TGCGCCAGCAGCCAAGATCTCGGGGGAGTAGGGTCACCCCTCCACTTT
.,TRBV3-1/TRBV3-2,.,TRBJ2-2,CASSQTPNTGELFF,TGTGCCAGCAGCCAGACTCCGAACACCGGGGAGCTGTTTTTT
.,TRBV19,.,TRBJ1-5,CASINRFSSNQPQHF,TGTGCCAGTATCAACAGATTCTCAAGCAATCAGCCCCAGCATTTT
.,TRBV30,.,TRBJ1-6,CAWSLENSPLHF,TGTGCCTGGAGTTTGGAGAATTCACCCCTCCACTTT